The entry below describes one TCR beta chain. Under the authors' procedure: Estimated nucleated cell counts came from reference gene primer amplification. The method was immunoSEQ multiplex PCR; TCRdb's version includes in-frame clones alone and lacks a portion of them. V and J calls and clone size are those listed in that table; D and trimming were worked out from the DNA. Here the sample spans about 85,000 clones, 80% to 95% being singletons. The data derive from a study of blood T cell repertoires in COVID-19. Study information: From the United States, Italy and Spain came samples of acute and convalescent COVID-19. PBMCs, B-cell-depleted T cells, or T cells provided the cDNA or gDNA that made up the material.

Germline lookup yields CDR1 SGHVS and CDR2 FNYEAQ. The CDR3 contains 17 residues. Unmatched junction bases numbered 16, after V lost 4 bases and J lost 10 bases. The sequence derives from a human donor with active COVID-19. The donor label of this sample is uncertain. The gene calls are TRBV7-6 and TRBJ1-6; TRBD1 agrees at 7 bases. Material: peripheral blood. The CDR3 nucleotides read TGTGCCAGCAGCTCGCGTACAGGGGTCCTGGGACAGTCACCCCTCCACTTT. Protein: CASSSRTGVLGQSPLHF.